The 24 T cell receptor beta chains in this list originate from one sample, sequenced in a study of cytomegalovirus exposure and HLA in healthy donors (dated by TCRdb to about 2017). The receptor library was made with the immunoSEQ multiplex PCR assay. The multiplex PCR relied on a mix of 60 forward primers for TCR Vbeta segments and 13 reverse primers for TCR Jbeta segments. This is the immuneACCESS table as TCRdb keeps it, with only in-frame sequences that have V and J called. A part of the clones is gone; compared with another copy, unresolved V genes explain less than half, and the rest is unexplained. The sample table contains about 70,000 clones; only one count was recorded for about nine tenths of them. The top ten clonotypes cover roughly 2% of the sample. The specimen was PBMCs. These receptors were taken from a young woman in good health and CMV-seronegative.

The chain combines TRBV6-1 with TRBJ1-2, with 10 bases identical to TRBD1. The V and J ends lost 8 bases and 5 bases, in that order; junction bases with no gene match: 2. CDR1 is MNHNS, CDR2 SASEGT, per germline. The CDR3 length is 12 residues. The CDR3 DNA reads as TGTGCCAGCGGACAGGGGGTTTATGGCTACACCTTC. It codes for CASGQGVYGYTF.

The gene calls are TRBV29-1 and TRBJ2-5; 9 bases match TRBD2. Gene TRBJ2-7 matches the end of the DNA better, so the J call may be wrong. This CDR3 has 13 amino acids. Germline CDR1 SQVTM, CDR2 ANQGSEA. The CDR3 protein is CSVVSGSSYEQYF. CDR3 DNA: TGCAGCGTTGTTAGCGGGAGCTCCTACGAGCAGTACTTC.

V is TRBV11-2 and J is TRBJ2-1; D may be TRBD1 (5 bases). The CDR3 totals 15 residues. CDR1 and CDR2 from the germline V gene are SGHAT and FQNNGV. V lost 1 base, J lost 5 bases, and 12 bases lay in between. The CDR3 here is CASSLGRVSHNEQFF. CDR3 sequence (DNA): TGTGCCAGCAGCTTAGGCAGGGTTTCCCACAATGAGCAGTTCTTC.

About this clone: At one end the junction does not follow the germline gene, possibly because of a read error. V usage is TRBV7-7 and J usage is TRBJ2-5; the D gene is possibly TRBD2 (6 bases). Germline CDR1 SSHAT, CDR2 FNYEAQ (reference sequence). The CDR3 has 13 amino acids. The CDR3 DNA reads as TGTGCTAGCAGCTTATCAGGGAGGGAGACCCAGTACTTC. Its translation is CASSLSGRETQYF.

CDR3 in DNA: TGTGCCACCAGCAGCCGACTAGCGGGAGTGTACGAGCAGTACTTC. This gives the protein CATSSRLAGVYEQYF. The rearrangement joins TRBV15 to TRBJ2-7; 12 bases line up with TRBD2. Unmatched junction bases numbered 4, after V lost 3 bases and J lost 4 bases. The V gene's germline CDR1 is LNHNV and CDR2 YYDKDF (reference sequence). CDR3 size: 15 residues. Full variable domain (missing parts from reference TRBV15 and TRBJ2-7): DAMVIQNPRYQVTQFGKPVTLSCSQTLNHNVMYWYQQKSSQAPKLLFHYYDKDFNNEADTPDNFQSRRPNTSFCFLDIRSPGLGDTAMYLCATSSRLAGVYEQYFGPGTRLTVT.

This chain uses TRBV19 with TRBJ2-1; TRBD1 matches 10 bases. Germline-derived CDR1 and CDR2 are LNHDA and SQIVND (reference sequence). The CDR3 extends over 15 amino acids. Unmatched junction bases numbered 6, after V lost 5 bases and J lost 5 bases. Here the CDR3 DNA reads TGTGCCAGTAGTCCGAGGGGACAGGGGAACAATGAGCAGTTCTTC. Translating it yields CASSPRGQGNNEQFF.

The genes are TRBV11-3 and TRBJ2-1, with TRBD2 matching over 10 bases. V was pared by 2 bases and J by 6 bases, with 4 bases of the junction left unmatched. This CDR3 is built from 15 residues. CDR1 and CDR2 from the germline V gene are SGHNT and YENEEA. The CDR3 bases are TGTGCCAGCAGCTTAAGCGGGAGGGCCCTCAATGAGCAGTTCTTC. Amino acids: CASSLSGRALNEQFF.

The V call is TRBV23-1, the J call TRBJ2-7, with D unclear. TRBV23-1 qualifies as an ORF whose function is uncertain. V shed 0 bases and J shed 7 bases, with 19 bases lying between them. The CDR3 sequence is 16 residues long. CDR3 region: CASSQSTLKWWKEQYF. Written as DNA, the CDR3 is TGCGCCAGCAGTCAATCGACATTAAAGTGGTGGAAGGAGCAGTACTTC.

The chain is built from TRBV7-2 and TRBJ2-7; D perhaps matches TRBD1 (6 bases). Germline V gives CDR1 SGHTA, CDR2 FQGNSA. The CDR3 spans 14 residues. Trimming shortened V by 4 bases and J by 5 bases, and 15 bases separated the two germline ends. The CDR3 protein is CASSSQGFYDEQYF. CDR3 DNA sequence: TGTGCCAGCAGCTCACAGGGATTTTACGACGAGCAGTACTTC.

The table lists this clone with a few counts. This chain uses TRBV18 with TRBJ1-5; 7 bases match TRBD1. In germline, CDR1 is KGHSH, CDR2 LQKENI. CDR3 length equals 15 residues. V gave up 5 bases and J gave up 1 base; unmatched junction bases: 5. CDR3 loop: CASSATGTSNQPQHF. CDR3 in DNA: TGTGCCAGCTCAGCGACAGGGACGAGCAATCAGCCCCAGCATTTT. The full variable domain, its missing parts supplied by reference TRBV18 and TRBJ1-5, is NAGVMQNPRHLVRRRGQEARLRCSPMKGHSHVYWYRQLPEEGLKFMVYLQKENIIDESGMPKERFSAEFPKEGPSILRIQQVVRGDSAAYFCASSATGTSNQPQHFGDGTRLSIL.

There are a few counts of this clone. This chain joins TRBV19 and TRBJ2-7; 11 nucleotides align to TRBD1. CDR1 LNHDA and CDR2 SQIVND come from the germline V gene (reference sequence). Trimming took 9 bases from V and 7 from J; bases not matched to a gene: 8. This CDR3 spans 13 amino acids. CDR3 sequence reads: CARGGQGAWEQYF. Written as DNA, the CDR3 is TGTGCCAGAGGAGGACAGGGGGCATGGGAGCAGTACTTC.

The chain couples TRBV5-1 to TRBJ2-3; 10 nucleotides agree with TRBD2. In germline, CDR1 is SGHRS, CDR2 YFSETQ. The junction had 9 bases not matched to a gene; V was cut back by 0 bases and J by 8 bases. The CDR3 is 16 residues long. DNA of the CDR3: TGCGCCAGCAGCTTGGTAACTAGCGGGGAGCAGGGTACGCAGTATTTT. It codes for CASSLVTSGEQGTQYF.

This clone was detected once. The chain combines TRBV28 with TRBJ2-7, with unresolved D. The germline V and J ends were trimmed by 5 bases and 2 bases, with 16 bases remaining between them. This CDR3 is built from 15 residues. The germline CDR1 and CDR2 sequences are MDHEN and SYDVKM. CDR3 sequence: CASSTPLPNPYEQYF. Here the CDR3 DNA reads TGTGCCAGCAGTACCCCACTACCGAACCCCTACGAGCAGTACTTC.

V gene TRBV30 combines with J gene TRBJ2-7; D remains unclear. V was clipped by 1 base and J by 0 bases, with 13 bases between them. This CDR3 is built from 15 residues. Germline CDR1 reads GTSNPN; CDR2 reads SVGIG (reference sequence). The CDR3 nucleotides are TGTGCCTGGAGTGCAGGCATTCCAACCTCCTACGAGCAGTACTTC. The encoded protein is CAWSAGIPTSYEQYF. The whole variable domain, filled in from reference TRBV30 and TRBJ2-7, reads SQTIHQWPATLVQPVGSPLSLECTVEGTSNPNLYWYRQAAGRGLQLLFYSVGIGQISSEVPQNLSASRPQDRQFILSSKKLLLSDSGFYLCAWSAGIPTSYEQYFGPGTRLTVT.

The chain links TRBV7-9 to TRBJ1-2; a weak D match, TRBD1 (5 bases). Looked up from germline, CDR1 is SEHNR and CDR2 is FQNEAQ (reference sequence). This CDR3 region has 16 residues. Trimming took 5 bases from V and 8 from J, leaving 24 bases between them. CDR3 sequence: CASSPQEDWGLLGYTF. CDR3 nucleotides: TGTGCCAGCAGCCCCCAGGAGGATTGGGGACTCTTGGGCTACACCTTC.

The V gene is TRBV30, the J gene TRBJ2-3; D is perhaps TRBD1 (6 bases). V lost 1 base and J lost 4, with 6 bases in between. The CDR3 is 12 amino acids. CDR1 is GTSNPN and CDR2 is SVGIG in the germline V gene (reference sequence). The CDR3 DNA reads as TGTGCCTGGAGTGAGGGGGCAGATACGCAGTATTTT. Translation: CAWSEGADTQYF.

The chain carries TRBV28 and TRBJ1-1, with 10 bases aligning to TRBD1. The germline CDR1 and CDR2 sequences are MDHEN and SYDVKM. The length of the CDR3 is 15 residues. J was trimmed by 1 base and V by 3 bases; bases with no gene match: 2. The CDR3 nucleotides are TGTGCCAGCAGTTTGGGGGACAGGGGGAACACTGAAGCTTTCTTT. Its translation is CASSLGDRGNTEAFF.

This rearrangement joins TRBV14 to TRBJ1-1, with 7 positions matching TRBD1. The length of the CDR3 is 13 residues. Germline CDR1 reads SGHDN; CDR2 reads FVKESK. Trimming cost V 1 base and J 9 bases; bases outside gene matches: 5. As DNA, the CDR3 is TGTGCCAGCAGCCAAGGGCACAGGGGTAAAGCTTTCTTT. Its protein product is CASSQGHRGKAFF.

The chain combines TRBV28 with TRBJ2-1; 9 nucleotides align to TRBD2. The V and J ends lost 6 bases and 5 bases, in that order; junction bases with no gene match: 8. CDR3 length: 15 amino acids. The germline V gene has CDR1 MDHEN and CDR2 SYDVKM. CDR3 nucleotide sequence: TGTGCCAGCAGCACCAGGCTAGCGGGAAACAATGAGCAGTTCTTC. This sequence encodes CASSTRLAGNNEQFF.

The rearrangement links TRBV29-1 to TRBJ2-7; 9 bases fit TRBD1. The J segment lost 3 bases and the V segment lost 0 bases, leaving 6 bases of the junction unmatched. Per germline, CDR1 SQVTM and CDR2 ANQGSEA. This CDR3 spans 15 amino acids. The CDR3: CSVEDPGTGRYEQYF. In nucleotides, the CDR3 is TGCAGCGTTGAAGATCCGGGGACAGGGCGCTACGAGCAGTACTTC.

The V gene is TRBV7-8, the J gene TRBJ2-2; 10 nucleotides match TRBD2. The germline V gene encodes CDR1 SGHVS and CDR2 FQNEAQ. Losses at the gene ends were 5 bases for V and 4 bases for J; bases not matched to a gene: 4. The CDR3 totals 15 residues. The CDR3 region has the DNA TGTGCCAGCAGCCCTCAGCGGGGGGGCACCGGGGAGCTGTTTTTT. Translation gives CASSPQRGGTGELFF.

The genes are TRBV21-1 and TRBJ2-1; the DNA was not compared with TRBD2, the D call given in the table. TRBV21-1 is an annotated pseudogene. The CDR3 sequence is 10 residues long. The DNA for the CDR3 is TGTGCCAGCGGCAAGCGTAAGCAGTTCTTC. It specifies CASGKRKQFF.

The rearrangement joins TRBV19 to TRBJ1-3; possible D gene TRBD1, 5 bases. CDR1 LNHDA and CDR2 SQIVND come from the germline V gene (reference sequence). This CDR3 has 18 amino acids. Trimming shortened V by 3 bases and J by 0 bases, and 18 bases separated the two germline ends. The CDR3 sequence: CASSIRLWEGLSGNTIYF. The CDR3 bases are TGTGCCAGTAGTATCCGCCTTTGGGAGGGACTCTCTGGAAACACCATATATTTT.

The chain couples TRBV18 to TRBJ2-1; 9 bases match TRBD2. V shed 5 bases and J 7 bases; nucleotides not matched to a gene: 12. The CDR3 is 16 amino acids. Germline V gene data show CDR1 as KGHSH and CDR2 as LQKENI. The CDR3 DNA reads TGTGCCAGCTCATCGATACTAGCGGGCGAGGGGAATGAGCAGTTCTTC. Its protein is CASSSILAGEGNEQFF.